Below, 22 T cell receptor beta chains from the same sample are listed, as sequenced in a study of blood T cells in healthy people across ages. The use of a sample-barcoded 5' primer and a J-beta primer mix characterized a second PCR of 7 to 11 cycles. TCRdb independently ran MiXCR on the 5' RACE reads; one entry per CDR3 protein. The table includes some 900,000 distinct CDR3 sequences, around 48% detected once. Sequenced material: blood. These receptors came from a man in his thirties or forties in good health.

The chain uses TRBV3-1 and TRBJ2-1; tentatively, D is TRBD2 (5 bases). The CDR3 covers 15 residues. Trimming cost V 1 base and J 9 bases, with 16 bases left between them. Germline V gives CDR1 LGHDT, CDR2 YNNKEL (reference sequence). CDR3 DNA sequence: TGTGCCAGCAGCCAAGGTAAAGGGAGAGGGAGTGAGCAGTTCTTC. This codes for CASSQGKGRGSEQFF.

The chain employs TRBV28 and TRBJ2-4; D might be TRBD1 (6 bases). CDR1 and CDR2 from the germline V gene are MDHEN and SYDVKM. This CDR3 comprises 12 residues. Between the trimmed V and J ends, which lost 8 bases and 4 bases, there was a span of 9 bases. DNA for the CDR3: TGTGCCAGCGGACAGACAAAAAACATTCAGTACTTC. Its translation: CASGQTKNIQYF.

The rearrangement joins TRBV13 to TRBJ1-2; TRBD1 is a possible D gene (5 bases). The germline V and J ends were trimmed by 5 bases and 5 bases, with 15 bases remaining between them. CDR3 length: 14 residues. From germline, CDR1 is PRHDT and CDR2 FYEKMQ (reference sequence). CDR3 residues: CASSLGPQGYGYTF. In DNA form, the CDR3 reads TGTGCCAGCAGCCTGGGGCCTCAAGGGTATGGCTACACCTTC.

This chain uses TRBV9 with TRBJ1-1; 7 bases line up with TRBD1. CDR1 SGDLS and CDR2 YYNGEE come from the germline V gene. Germline trimming cut 1 base from V and 5 bases from J; bases unmatched to any gene: 2. The length of the CDR3 is 13 residues. The CDR3 spells CASSVTGATEAFF. The CDR3 DNA follows: TGTGCCAGCAGCGTAACAGGGGCGACTGAAGCTTTCTTT.

This chain uses TRBV7-2 with TRBJ1-1; D unresolved. V lost 7 bases, J lost 4 bases, and 13 bases lay in between. Germline V CDR1 and CDR2: SGHTA, FQGNSA. CDR3 length: 13 amino acids. The CDR3 DNA reads as TGTGCCAGCACCGATTTCGGTGGCACTGAAGCTTTCTTT. It encodes CASTDFGGTEAFF.

The chain joins TRBV4-3 to TRBJ2-1, with 7 bases that match TRBD1. Per germline, CDR1 LGHNA and CDR2 YSLEER. CDR3 length equals 15 residues. The V and J ends lost 4 bases and 3 bases, in that order; junction bases with no gene match: 6. CDR3: CASSLGTVNYNEQFF. The CDR3 nucleotides read TGCGCCAGCAGCCTCGGGACAGTGAACTACAATGAGCAGTTCTTC.

In its sample, this clonotype was seen once. This rearrangement joins TRBV25-1 to TRBJ2-7; unclear D gene. Per the germline V gene, CDR1 is MGHDK and CDR2 is SYGVNS. V lost 6 bases, J lost 0 bases, and 9 bases lay in between. The CDR3 has 13 amino acids. The CDR3 DNA is TGTGCCAGCAGAGGGCCGGCCTCCTACGAGCAGTACTTC. Its translation: CASRGPASYEQYF.

The chain employs TRBV7-2 and TRBJ1-4, with 7 bases aligning to TRBD1. The V gene's germline CDR1 is SGHTA and CDR2 FQGNSA. The V segment lost 5 bases and the J segment 2 bases; nucleotides outside the gene matches: 5. The CDR3 is made up of 15 amino acids. Here the CDR3 reads CASSRTGQTNEKLFF. The CDR3 coding sequence is TGTGCCAGCAGCCGAACGGGACAGACTAATGAAAAACTGTTTTTT. Full variable domain (rest looked up from reference TRBV7-2 and TRBJ1-4): GAGVSQSPSNKVTEKGKDVELRCDPISGHTALYWYRQSLGQGLEFLIYFQGNSAPDKSGLPSDRFSAERTGGSVSTLTIQRTQQEDSAVYLCASSRTGQTNEKLFFGSGTQLSVL.

There are many counts of this clonotype. This chain joins TRBV9 and TRBJ2-5; no clear D. The CDR3 is 13 residues long. The V end was cut by 1 base, the J end by 3 bases, with 7 bases between. Looked up from germline, CDR1 is SGDLS and CDR2 is YYNGEE. In DNA form, the CDR3 reads TGTGCCAGCAGCGTATCCATGGAAGAGACCCAGTACTTC. Its protein product is CASSVSMEETQYF.

In its sample, this clonotype was seen a few times. The chain couples TRBV4-3 to TRBJ1-6; D is unresolved. Germline V gene sequence: CDR1 LGHNA, CDR2 YSLEER. The ends were cut back, 0 bases at V and 7 bases at J, with 16 bases in the middle. The CDR3 spans 17 residues. The CDR3 protein is CASSQDPLTIPNSPLHF. CDR3 DNA sequence: TGCGCCAGCAGCCAAGATCCCCTCACGATCCCGAATTCACCCCTCCACTTT.

The genes are TRBV4-2 and TRBJ2-5; no definite D call. Trimming removed 4 bases from V and 4 bases from J, with 10 bases in between. Germline CDR1 is LGHNA and CDR2 is YNFKEQ. The CDR3 sequence is 13 residues long. This CDR3 reads CASSRAVGETQYF. The CDR3 DNA is TGTGCCAGCAGCCGAGCAGTTGGAGAGACCCAGTACTTC.

The chain recombines TRBV15 with TRBJ2-4, with 13 bases identical to TRBD2. This CDR3 comprises 16 residues. The germline V gene has CDR1 LNHNV and CDR2 YYDKDF (reference sequence). Unmatched junction bases numbered 10, after V lost 1 base and J lost 13 bases. The CDR3 DNA reads TGTGCCACCAGCAGAGCGACTAGCGGGGGGTATTATACCCAGTACTTC. This codes for CATSRATSGGYYTQYF.

J is TRBJ2-1 and V is TRBV21-1; the table calls TRBD2, which could not be checked here. The J call is doubtful: the DNA matches TRBJ2-7 better. TRBV21-1 is shown as a pseudogene. This CDR3 is 18 amino acids long. The CDR3 DNA sequence: TGTGCCAGCAGCAAAGGGTCTAGCGGGGCAATTACTTACAATGAGCAGTACTTC. It is translated as CASSKGSSGAITYNEQYF.

The J gene is TRBJ2-3, the V gene TRBV4-3; D unresolved. This CDR3 contains 14 residues. The V gene lost 1 base and the J gene lost 4 bases, with 9 bases spanning the gap. CDR1 LGHNA and CDR2 YSLEER come from the germline V gene. The CDR3 protein is CASSQGTFPDTQYF. CDR3 nucleotides: TGCGCCAGCAGCCAAGGGACCTTCCCAGATACGCAGTATTTT.

The chain employs TRBV4-2 and TRBJ1-6, with D tentatively TRBD1 (6 bases). The CDR3 contains 17 residues. V lost 0 bases, J lost 6 bases, and 15 bases lay in between. Looked up from germline, CDR1 is LGHNA and CDR2 is YNFKEQ. CDR3 DNA: TGTGCCAGCAGCCAAGATGAACAGGGACCCTGTAATTCACCCCTCCACTTT. This codes for CASSQDEQGPCNSPLHF.

This CDR3 reads CASSAYLETDTQYF. DNA for the CDR3: TGTGCCAGCAGCGCCTATCTAGAGACAGATACGCAGTATTTT. The chain links TRBV7-2 to TRBJ2-3; D not resolved. Trimming stripped 5 bases from V and 3 bases from J, with 12 bases between. The CDR3 length is 14 residues. CDR1 and CDR2 from the germline V gene are SGHTA and FQGNSA.

The rearrangement links TRBV7-2 to TRBJ1-2, with no clear D. Trimming stripped 5 bases from V and 8 bases from J, with 18 bases between. Per the germline V gene, CDR1 is SGHTA and CDR2 is FQGNSA. This CDR3 comprises 14 residues. For the CDR3, the DNA is TGTGCCAGCAGCCCGGTTGTGACCCGGGAGGGCTACACCTTC. It codes for CASSPVVTREGYTF.

The chain employs TRBV6-5 and TRBJ2-5, with 9 bases matching TRBD1. The CDR3 sequence is 15 residues long. Germline trimming cut 5 bases from V and 2 bases from J; bases unmatched to any gene: 6. CDR1 MNHEY and CDR2 SVGAGI come from the germline V gene. CDR3 protein: CASSTRQGVQETQYF. Here the CDR3 DNA reads TGTGCCAGCAGTACCCGACAGGGGGTTCAAGAGACCCAGTACTTC.

V gene TRBV18 combines with J gene TRBJ2-6; unclear D gene. The CDR3 is made up of 14 amino acids. The V end was cut by 2 bases, the J end by 4 bases, with 6 bases between. Per germline, CDR1 KGHSH and CDR2 LQKENI. The CDR3 DNA sequence: TGTGCCAGCTCACCAACGGAAGGGGCCAACGTCCTGACTTTC. This codes for CASSPTEGANVLTF.

The V gene is TRBV21-1, the J gene TRBJ2-3; TRBD1, the table's D call, lacks a check against the DNA. TRBV21-1 corresponds to a pseudogene. This CDR3 region has 16 residues. The CDR3 loop is CASPSGLQGITDTQYF. DNA of the CDR3: TGTGCCTCTCCATCGGGGCTTCAGGGGATTACAGATACGCAGTATTTT.

At least ten counts were recorded for this clonotype. CDR3 nucleotides: TGCGCCAGCAGCGACGGAGGGGGTGGGTCCTACGAGCAGTACTTC. Its protein product is CASSDGGGGSYEQYF. The genes are TRBV5-1 and TRBJ2-7; D might be TRBD1 or TRBD2, each matching 6 bases. The CDR3 covers 15 residues. With 4 bases removed from V and 1 base from J, the gap between germline ends came to 15 bases. Germline V gives CDR1 SGHRS, CDR2 YFSETQ.

This clonotype turned up a few times. V gene TRBV10-3 combines with J gene TRBJ2-2; 8 bases map to TRBD1. CDR1 ENHRY and CDR2 SYGVKD come from the germline V gene. The length of the CDR3 is 16 residues. The ends lost 4 bases at V and 6 bases at J; junction bases unmatched: 10. For the CDR3, the DNA is TGTGCCATCAGTGCCCAGGGGGCGATCGACGCCGGGGAGCTGTTTTTT. This encodes CAISAQGAIDAGELFF.